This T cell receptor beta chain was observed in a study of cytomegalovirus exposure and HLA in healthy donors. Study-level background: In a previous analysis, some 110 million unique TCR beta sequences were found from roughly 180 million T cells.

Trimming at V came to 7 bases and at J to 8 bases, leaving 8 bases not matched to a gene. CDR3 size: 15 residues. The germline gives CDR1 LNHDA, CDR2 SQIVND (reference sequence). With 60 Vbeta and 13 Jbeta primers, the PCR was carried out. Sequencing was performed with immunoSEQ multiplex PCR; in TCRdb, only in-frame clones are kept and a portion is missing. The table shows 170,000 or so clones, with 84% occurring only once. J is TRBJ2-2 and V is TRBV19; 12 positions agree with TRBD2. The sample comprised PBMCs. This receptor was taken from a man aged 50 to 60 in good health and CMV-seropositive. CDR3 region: CASIRTSGNFGELFF. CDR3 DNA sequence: TGTGCCAGTATTAGGACTAGCGGGAATTTTGGGGAGCTGTTTTTT.